Listed here are 14 T cell receptor beta chains from one sample, sequenced in a study of OX40 agonist ivuxolimab in advanced cancers. Sequencing was performed with immunoSEQ multiplex PCR; in TCRdb, only in-frame clones are kept and a portion is missing. The sample consists of over 60,000 clones, just under 95% of them appearing once. This specimen consisted of CD4+ or CD8+ T cells sorted from blood, obtained in a trial of the OX40 agonist ivuxolimab. The receptors stem from an adult with an advanced solid tumor such as melanoma, head and neck, liver or kidney cancer.

J is TRBJ2-7 and V is TRBV6-1; D gene unclear. CDR3 size: 17 residues. Germline V gene sequence: CDR1 MNHNS, CDR2 SASEGT. Deletions cut 1 base from V and 0 bases from J, with 16 bases between. The DNA of the CDR3 is TGTGCCAGCAGTGAAGACCCAGCGAGCGCGAGCTCCTACGAGCAGTACTTC. It codes for CASSEDPASASSYEQYF.

J is TRBJ1-5 and V is TRBV7-2, with D perhaps matching TRBD1 (5 bases). Deletions cut 1 base from V and 7 bases from J, with 14 bases between. Germline V gene sequence: CDR1 SGHTA, CDR2 FQGNSA. The CDR3 has 15 amino acids. CDR3 sequence: CASSLGVGDLQPQHF. Here the CDR3 DNA reads TGTGCCAGCAGCTTAGGGGTAGGGGACTTACAGCCCCAGCATTTT.

The rearrangement joins TRBV7-6 to TRBJ1-1; TRBD1 might be the D (6 bases). This CDR3 has 14 residues. V lost 5 bases and J 5 bases, leaving 15 bases between the germline ends. Germline V lookup: CDR1 SGHVS, CDR2 FNYEAQ. In nucleotides, the CDR3 is TGTGCCAGCAGCCCGATTGCCAGGGGTACTGAAGCTTTCTTT. Its translation: CASSPIARGTEAFF.

This chain links TRBV28 with TRBJ2-4; D gene ambiguous. V lost 4 bases, J lost 8 bases, and 15 bases lay in between. The CDR3 runs to 14 residues. CDR1 is MDHEN and CDR2 is SYDVKM in the germline V gene. CDR3 in amino acids: CASSSPGRADIQYF. Written as DNA, the CDR3 is TGTGCCAGCAGTTCCCCGGGCCGGGCGGACATTCAGTACTTC.

The J gene is TRBJ2-4, the V gene TRBV7-9, with 8 bases that match TRBD2. From germline, CDR1 is SEHNR and CDR2 FQNEAQ (reference sequence). This CDR3 has 15 residues. Trimming at V came to 5 bases and at J to 9 bases, leaving 12 bases not matched to a gene. CDR3 DNA sequence: TGTGCCAGCAGCCAGGTGGATAGCGGGACGGGCATTCAGTACTTC. Translated: CASSQVDSGTGIQYF.

The chain links TRBV5-6 to TRBJ1-1; D is possibly TRBD1 (5 bases). The CDR3 totals 14 residues. Germline assignment: CDR1 SGHDT and CDR2 YYEEEE. Trimming cost V 0 bases and J 4 bases, with 10 bases left between them. The CDR3 DNA reads TGTGCCAGCAGCTTGGTGGGGGATGGCACTGAAGCTTTCTTT. As protein: CASSLVGDGTEAFF.

CDR3 residues: CASSKTGLGNQPQHF. The CDR3 nucleotides read TGTGCCAGTAGTAAGACAGGGTTGGGCAATCAGCCCCAGCATTTT. The V call is TRBV19, the J call TRBJ1-5; 7 bases match TRBD1. The V and J ends lost 4 bases and 2 bases, in that order; junction bases with no gene match: 5. The CDR3 has 15 residues. The germline gives CDR1 LNHDA, CDR2 SQIVND (reference sequence).

The chain has TRBV7-9 and TRBJ1-2; D not resolved. Trimming left V 11 bases short and J 6 bases short, with 4 bases between. This CDR3 comprises 8 residues. Per the germline V gene, CDR1 is SEHNR and CDR2 is FQNEAQ (reference sequence). CDR3 region: CAGDGYTF. CDR3 sequence (DNA): TGTGCCGGAGATGGCTACACCTTC. Full variable domain (remainder filled in from reference TRBV7-9 and TRBJ1-2): DTGVSQNPRHKITKRGQNVTFRCDPISEHNRLYWYRQTLGQGPEFLTYFQNEAQLEKSRLLSDRFSAERPKGSFSTLEIQRTEQGDSAMYLCAGDGYTFGSGTRLTVV.

The rearrangement joins TRBV19 to TRBJ2-7, with D perhaps matching TRBD1 (6 bases). Trimming took off 8 bases at V and 0 bases at J, with 14 bases between the two ends. Looked up from germline, CDR1 is LNHDA and CDR2 is SQIVND (reference sequence). CDR3 size: 14 residues. In DNA form, the CDR3 reads TGTGCCAGTGCAAAGAGGGGGACCTCCTACGAGCAGTACTTC. Translated, it gives CASAKRGTSYEQYF. The variable domain in full, with the rest retrieved from reference TRBV19 and TRBJ2-7, is DGGITQSPKYLFRKEGQNVTLSCEQNLNHDAMYWYRQDPGQGLRLIYYSQIVNDFQKGDIAEGYSVSREKKESFPLTVTSAQKNPTAFYLCASAKRGTSYEQYFGPGTRLTVT.

The chain is built from TRBV9 and TRBJ2-7; 8 bases are a match to TRBD1. The CDR3 runs to 14 residues. The V gene end was trimmed by 0 bases and the J gene end by 6 bases; junction bases not matched to a gene: 5. Germline CDR1 reads SGDLS; CDR2 reads YYNGEE. Written as DNA, the CDR3 is TGTGCCAGCAGCGTAGTGGACAGGGTCAGCGAGCAGTACTTC. Translated: CASSVVDRVSEQYF.

The J gene is TRBJ1-2, the V gene TRBV7-2; 7 bases match TRBD1. The CDR3 is 12 amino acids. Germline V gene lookup returns CDR1 SGHTA and CDR2 FQGNSA. After removal of 4 bases from V and 7 bases from J, the junction contained 3 bases not matched to a gene. The CDR3 region is CASSYAGGGYTF. DNA for the CDR3: TGTGCCAGCAGCTACGCAGGGGGTGGCTACACCTTC.

The chain links TRBV14 to TRBJ2-5; tentative D call: TRBD1 (6 bases). In germline, CDR1 is SGHDN, CDR2 FVKESK. The CDR3 totals 14 residues. V lost 5 bases to trimming and J lost 4 bases, with 14 bases between them. The CDR3 bases are TGTGCCAGCAGCACGGGGTTAGGGGGAGAGACCCAGTACTTC. Protein: CASSTGLGGETQYF.

This clone was recorded only once. This chain links TRBV6-4 with TRBJ1-1; 8 nucleotides line up with TRBD1. The germline V gene encodes CDR1 MRHNA and CDR2 SNTAGT. Trimming cost V 2 bases and J 1 base; bases outside gene matches: 0. The CDR3 covers 14 residues. CDR3 in amino acids: CASSDGTGNTEAFF. In nucleotides, the CDR3 is TGTGCCAGCAGTGACGGGACAGGGAACACTGAAGCTTTCTTT.

The chain employs TRBV5-4 and TRBJ2-7; TRBD1 matches 7 bases. V dropped 5 bases and J dropped 0; count of bases not matched to a gene: 8. CDR3 length: 15 residues. CDR1 and CDR2 (germline): SGHNT, YYREEE (reference sequence). CDR3 sequence reads: CASRSDRVGSYEQYF. The CDR3 DNA reads as TGTGCCAGCAGATCTGACAGGGTAGGCTCCTACGAGCAGTACTTC.